Following are 16 T cell receptor beta chains from one sample sequenced in a study of beta chain features in type 1 diabetes. No antigens are known for them. Findings and limits, study-wide: Among patients with Type 1 diabetes, TCRB CDR3s were moderately but significantly shorter in every one of the four CD4+ subsets.

The isolated RNA, all of it, was reverse transcribed, so expressed TCRB transcripts were what got sequenced. Sequenced by immunoSEQ multiplex PCR; TCRdb stores in-frame clones only, minus some. The sample has around 250,000 clones; approximately 15% are singletons. Specimen: naive CD4+ T cells from blood. These receptors were taken from a man in his thirties or forties with type 1 diabetes.

This clone was observed a few times. The chain recombines TRBV30 with TRBJ1-1, with 7 bases identical to TRBD1. V was clipped by 8 bases and J by 0 bases; unmatched bases: 6. The V gene's germline CDR1 is GTSNPN and CDR2 SVGIG (reference sequence). The CDR3 totals 13 residues. Written as DNA, the CDR3 is TGTGCCAGACGGGGACAGCTGAACACTGAAGCTTTCTTT. Protein: CARRGQLNTEAFF.

The CDR3 region is CASSVTYEQYF. In nucleotides, the CDR3 is TGTGCCAGCAGCGTAACCTACGAGCAGTACTTC. V gene TRBV11-2 combines with J gene TRBJ2-7; D not resolved. The CDR3 runs to 11 residues. Germline V gives CDR1 SGHAT, CDR2 FQNNGV. Trimming took 5 bases from V and 2 from J, leaving 4 bases between them.

This clone was recorded a few times. The chain joins TRBV5-1 to TRBJ2-1; the D gene is possibly TRBD1 (5 bases). CDR1 and CDR2 (germline): SGHRS, YFSETQ. The V end lost 0 bases, the J end lost 10 bases, and 11 bases lay between the germline ends. The CDR3 consists of 13 residues. CDR3 coding DNA: TGCGCCAGCAGCTTGGCCTTAGGGGCCGAGCAGTTCTTC. It encodes CASSLALGAEQFF.

The V gene is TRBV7-9, the J gene TRBJ1-2; TRBD1 agrees at 8 bases. V was pared by 5 bases and J by 0 bases, with 5 bases of the junction left unmatched. The CDR3 has 15 residues. The germline gives CDR1 SEHNR, CDR2 FQNEAQ (reference sequence). The CDR3 region has the DNA TGTGCCAGCAGCCCCTGGACAGGGACTAACTATGGCTACACCTTC. Translation gives CASSPWTGTNYGYTF.

The rearrangement joins TRBV18 to TRBJ1-1; D is unclear. CDR1 is KGHSH and CDR2 is LQKENI in the germline V gene. V was pared by 5 bases and J by 4 bases, with 26 bases between. This CDR3 comprises 18 residues. Written as DNA, the CDR3 is TGTGCCAGCTCATTATCCGCCCCAGTTCGGGGATCGATCACTGAAGCTTTCTTT. This translates into CASSLSAPVRGSITEAFF.

There are a few counts of this clone. The chain carries TRBV12-5 and TRBJ1-3, with D possibly TRBD1 on 5 matching bases. V was shortened by 1 base and J by 4 bases, with 8 bases between the two germline ends. From germline, CDR1 is LGHNT and CDR2 FRNRAP. This CDR3 spans 14 amino acids. The CDR3: CASGLGQSGNTIYF. CDR3 nucleotides: TGTGCTAGTGGTTTGGGACAGTCCGGAAACACCATATATTTT. Full variable domain (missing parts from reference TRBV12-5 and TRBJ1-3): DARVTQTPRHKVTEMGQEVTMRCQPILGHNTVFWYRQTMMQGLELLAYFRNRAPLDDSGMPKDRFSAEMPDATLATLKIQPSEPRDSAVYFCASGLGQSGNTIYFGEGSWLTVV.

The chain has TRBV18 and TRBJ2-1; D is undetermined. The germline V and J ends were trimmed by 6 bases and 5 bases, with 11 bases remaining between them. Per the germline V gene, CDR1 is KGHSH and CDR2 is LQKENI. This CDR3 region has 13 residues. The CDR3 protein is CASSPQSDNEQFF. CDR3 nucleotide sequence: TGTGCCAGCTCGCCCCAGTCCGACAATGAGCAGTTCTTC.

The chain is built from TRBV11-3 and TRBJ1-1; TRBD1 agrees at 10 bases. CDR1 is SGHNT, CDR2 YENEEA, per germline. The CDR3 totals 15 residues. The ends lost 6 bases at V and 3 bases at J; junction bases unmatched: 7. The CDR3: CASSSRQGAYTEAFF. The DNA of the CDR3 is TGTGCCAGCAGTTCACGACAGGGGGCCTACACTGAAGCTTTCTTT.

V gene TRBV5-1 combines with J gene TRBJ1-1; D perhaps matches TRBD1 (5 bases). This CDR3 is built from 16 residues. V was clipped by 0 bases and J by 5 bases, with 17 bases between them. Germline CDR1 SGHRS, CDR2 YFSETQ. The CDR3 sequence is CASSLGTSGVLTEAFF. In DNA form, the CDR3 reads TGCGCCAGCAGCTTGGGGACAAGCGGGGTGTTAACTGAAGCTTTCTTT.

The chain recombines TRBV5-6 with TRBJ2-2, with D uncertain. The CDR3 runs to 12 residues. V was pared by 1 base and J by 9 bases, with 7 bases between. CDR1 and CDR2 from the germline V gene are SGHDT and YYEEEE. CDR3 DNA sequence: TGTGCCAGCAGCTTGTGGGCAAGGGAGCTGTTTTTT. It translates to CASSLWARELFF.

This clone showed up just a few times. V usage is TRBV2 and J usage is TRBJ2-1, with D possibly TRBD2 on 7 matching bases. This CDR3 has 15 residues. Trimming pared 7 bases from V and 7 bases from J, leaving 20 bases between. Germline CDR1 reads SNHLY; CDR2 reads FYNNEI. CDR3: CASKGGREARNEQFF. The CDR3 DNA is TGTGCCAGCAAGGGGGGTCGGGAGGCCCGGAATGAGCAGTTCTTC.

This chain links TRBV29-1 with TRBJ1-5, with D possibly being TRBD1 (5 bases). Trimming left V 7 bases short and J 6 bases short, with 16 bases between. The germline V gene has CDR1 SQVTM and CDR2 ANQGSEA. The CDR3 is 13 amino acids. CDR3 region: CSGSGGEGQPQHF. The CDR3 DNA is TGCAGCGGCTCGGGGGGTGAAGGTCAGCCCCAGCATTTT.

This clone was counted only a few times. The genes are TRBV7-9 and TRBJ2-3, with TRBD2 identical over 10 bases. CDR1 and CDR2 from the germline V gene are SEHNR and FQNEAQ (reference sequence). The CDR3 runs to 17 residues. The ends lost 2 bases at V and 4 bases at J; junction bases unmatched: 9. As DNA, the CDR3 is TGTGCCAGCAGCTTACTCCCTAGCGGGGGTTCGGCAGATACGCAGTATTTT. It codes for CASSLLPSGGSADTQYF.

This clone has more than one count but fewer than ten. The gene calls are TRBV9 and TRBJ2-5, with 12 bases aligning to TRBD2. CDR3 length: 16 residues. The V segment lost 4 bases and the J segment 2 bases; nucleotides outside the gene matches: 6. The germline V gene has CDR1 SGDLS and CDR2 YYNGEE. CDR3 sequence (DNA): TGTGCCAGCAGCATCACTAGCGGGGGGCCTCAAGAGACCCAGTACTTC. It translates to CASSITSGGPQETQYF.

This clone was observed a few times. The chain employs TRBV13 and TRBJ2-7; a weak D match, TRBD2 (6 bases). This CDR3 has 14 residues. Germline V CDR1 and CDR2: PRHDT, FYEKMQ (reference sequence). V lost 0 bases, J lost 2 bases, and 8 bases lay in between. As DNA, the CDR3 is TGTGCCAGCAGCTTAGGCCGGGGGACCTACGAGCAGTACTTC. Its protein is CASSLGRGTYEQYF.

The V call is TRBV7-9, the J call TRBJ2-5, with D possibly being TRBD1 (6 bases). Germline V gene sequence: CDR1 SEHNR, CDR2 FQNEAQ (reference sequence). This CDR3 has 15 residues. V lost 5 bases, J lost 6 bases, and 19 bases lay in between. The DNA of the CDR3 is TGTGCCAGCAGCCGACCCCAACAGGGTCGGCAGACCCAGTACTTC. Encoded protein: CASSRPQQGRQTQYF.